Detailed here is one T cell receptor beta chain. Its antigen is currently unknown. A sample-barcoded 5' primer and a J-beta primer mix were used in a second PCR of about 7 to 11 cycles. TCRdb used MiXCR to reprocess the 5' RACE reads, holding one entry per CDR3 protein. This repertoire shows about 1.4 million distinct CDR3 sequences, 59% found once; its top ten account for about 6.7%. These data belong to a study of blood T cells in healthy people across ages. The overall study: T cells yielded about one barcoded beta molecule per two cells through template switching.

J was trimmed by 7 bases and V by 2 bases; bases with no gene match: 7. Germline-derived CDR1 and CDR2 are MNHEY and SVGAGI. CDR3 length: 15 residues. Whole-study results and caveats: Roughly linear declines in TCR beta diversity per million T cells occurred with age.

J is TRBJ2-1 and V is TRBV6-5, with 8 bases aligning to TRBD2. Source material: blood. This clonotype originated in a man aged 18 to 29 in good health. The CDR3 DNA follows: TGTGCCAGCAGTTACAGTAGCGGGGCAAGGAATGAGCAGTTCTTC. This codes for CASSYSSGARNEQFF.